The clone carrying this TCR beta chain was counted ten times or more. Its cognate antigen is unknown. Among the hyperthyroidism patients, all were newly diagnosed, aged 18 to 65, with under 2 months' duration. The diagnosis combined clinical symptoms, thyroxine, TRAb, thyroid ultrasound and orbital computed tomography scans. This specimen comes from a study of Graves' ophthalmopathy and Graves' hyperthyroidism. Study details: Hyperthyroidism qualified as stable when ophthalmopathy did not develop within 18 months of follow-up.

Study-level points and caveats: Sensitivity reached 70.59% and specificity approximately 72% when the model predicted ophthalmopathy progression.

As the template, RNA transcripts were used to amplify TCR beta CDR3 regions. After a first-round RT-PCR with HTBI primers, a second-round multiplex PCR was run. MiXCR, run by TCRdb on the multiplex PCR reads, gives a single entry per CDR3 protein. The table records about 1.2 million distinct CDR3 sequences, about two fifths of them present only once. The CDR3 extends over 15 amino acids. Germline loops: CDR1 SGHRS, CDR2 YFSETQ. The ends were cut back, 3 bases at V and 3 bases at J, with 16 bases in the middle. The source is an adult man with Graves' hyperthyroidism. The rearrangement joins TRBV5-1 to TRBJ2-7, with D maybe TRBD1 (7 bases). Material for sequencing was peripheral blood or thyroid tissue (not recorded which). The CDR3 reads CASSSVSGGGYEQYF. For the CDR3, the DNA is TGCGCCAGCAGCTCAGTTTCAGGGGGAGGCTACGAGCAGTACTTC.